These 30 T cell receptor beta chains were all obtained from the same sample, sequenced in a study of T-cell reconstitution after alpha-beta-depleted transplantation in children. This sample's TCRbeta library carried unique molecular identifier barcodes. Using its own MiXCR run on the PCR reads, TCRdb lists one record per CDR3 protein. Found here are about 610,000 distinct CDR3 sequences, over 9.5% of them singletons; the top ten hold around 4%. Specimen: PBMCs from the stem cell graft donor, collected from the stem cell graft. The source is a human donor who donated a stem cell graft to a child with acute myeloid leukemia.

The chain uses TRBV29-1 and TRBJ2-3; 8 nucleotides align to TRBD1. The germline V gene has CDR1 SQVTM and CDR2 ANQGSEA. With V trimmed by 1 base and J by 1 base, 7 bases remained unmatched. The CDR3 consists of 16 residues. CDR3 protein: CSVEGLGQGGTDTQYF. The CDR3 bases are TGCAGCGTTGAAGGGCTTGGACAGGGCGGCACAGATACGCAGTATTTT.

This chain connects TRBV5-1 to TRBJ2-3; D is undetermined. This CDR3 region has 16 residues. CDR1 and CDR2 from the germline V gene are SGHRS and YFSETQ. The V gene lost 5 bases and the J gene lost 7 bases, with 23 bases spanning the gap. The CDR3: CASRLSGGNTRNTQYF. DNA for the CDR3: TGCGCCAGCAGACTCTCAGGCGGTAATACTCGCAATACGCAGTATTTT.

This clonotype was observed a handful of times. This chain connects TRBV11-2 to TRBJ2-1; 12 bases match TRBD2. The V segment lost 4 bases and the J segment 8 bases; nucleotides outside the gene matches: 9. The CDR3 length is 16 residues. Germline V lookup: CDR1 SGHAT, CDR2 FQNNGV. In nucleotides, the CDR3 is TGTGCCAGCAGCTCTGGACTAGCGGGGCCCGGGGATGAGCAGTTCTTC. This translates into CASSSGLAGPGDEQFF.

The chain employs TRBV7-2 and TRBJ2-2, with no clear D. V gave up 9 bases and J gave up 4 bases, with 12 bases separating them. Germline-derived CDR1 and CDR2 are SGHTA and FQGNSA. The CDR3 consists of 13 residues. CDR3 nucleotides: TGTGCCAGGGCCAGCGAGCTCACCGGGGAGCTGTTTTTT. It yields the protein CARASELTGELFF.

This clonotype was counted a few times. The chain employs TRBV27 and TRBJ2-7; D gene uncertain. CDR3 length: 15 residues. In germline, CDR1 is MNHEY, CDR2 SMNVEV (reference sequence). Trimming removed 2 bases from V and 2 bases from J, with 13 bases in between. The CDR3 DNA is TGTGCCAGCAGTTTAAGGAATTACCCTGCCTACGAGCAGTACTTC. This sequence encodes CASSLRNYPAYEQYF.

This clonotype has ten or more counts. V gene TRBV20-1 combines with J gene TRBJ2-4; no clear D. Germline values: CDR1 DFQATT, CDR2 SNEGSKA (reference sequence). This CDR3 has 11 residues. Trimming shortened V by 5 bases and J by 6 bases, and 8 bases separated the two germline ends. The chain's CDR3 is CSARLVNIQYF. CDR3 DNA: TGCAGTGCTCGGTTGGTAAACATTCAGTACTTC.

V gene TRBV12-3 or TRBV12-4 combines with J gene TRBJ2-7; D may correspond to TRBD1 or TRBD2 (5 bases each). This CDR3 region has 14 residues. V shed 3 bases and J shed 4 bases, with 13 bases lying between them. The CDR3 region has the DNA TGTGCCAGCAGTTTCGAGGGACCCCGTTACGAGCAGTACTTC. It is translated as CASSFEGPRYEQYF.

This clonotype occurred a few times. The genes are TRBV30 and TRBJ2-4, with D tentatively TRBD2 (5 bases). CDR1 is GTSNPN, CDR2 SVGIG, per germline (reference sequence). The germline V and J ends were trimmed by 5 bases and 0 bases, with 14 bases remaining between them. This CDR3 spans 15 amino acids. The CDR3 sequence: CAWRETTVAKNIQYF. The CDR3 nucleotides are TGTGCCTGGCGGGAAACGACTGTAGCCAAAAACATTCAGTACTTC.

The table lists this clonotype with a few counts. The J gene is TRBJ1-4, the V gene TRBV12-3 or TRBV12-4, with D possibly being TRBD1 (5 bases). The CDR3 loop spans 12 amino acids. V lost 5 bases and J lost 8, with 9 bases in between. For the CDR3, the DNA is TGTGCCAGCAGTCGGGGGGACGAAAAACTGTTTTTT. Translating it yields CASSRGDEKLFF.

Of note for this clonotype: This may be a read error, as it is one base from a much larger clone. Likely a read error: the CDR3 ends without its conserved phenylalanine or tryptophan. The genes are TRBV7-8 and TRBJ2-7, with 9 positions matching TRBD2. J gave up 4 bases and V 1 base, and 2 bases lay outside the gene matches. This CDR3 spans 14 amino acids. Looked up from germline, CDR1 is SGHVS and CDR2 is FQNEAQ. The CDR3 DNA sequence: TGTGCCAGCAGCTTAGGACTAGCGGAATACGAGCAGTACCTC. Protein: CASSLGLAEYEQYL.

This clonotype was recorded many times. The chain couples TRBV24-1 to TRBJ2-7; D unresolved. This CDR3 contains 13 residues. Germline V gives CDR1 KGHDR, CDR2 SFDVKD. V lost 1 base and J 3 bases, leaving 6 bases between the germline ends. The CDR3 loop is CATSDLNSYEQYF. CDR3 DNA: TGTGCCACCAGTGATTTAAACAGCTACGAGCAGTACTTC.

In its sample, this clonotype was seen many times. The J gene is TRBJ2-5, the V gene TRBV6-2 or TRBV6-3; 8 bases are shared with TRBD2. The CDR3 length is 19 residues. CDR1 is MNHEY and CDR2 is SVGEGT in the germline V gene. The ends lost 0 bases at V and 2 bases at J; junction bases unmatched: 14. In DNA, the CDR3 is TGTGCCAGCAGTTACTCCACAAAGACTAGCGTTACACCGCAAGAGACCCAGTACTTC. Protein product: CASSYSTKTSVTPQETQYF.

The sample holds a few counts of this clonotype. The rearrangement uses TRBV27 and TRBJ2-7; 11 nucleotides align to TRBD2. The trim removed 4 bases at V and 2 bases at J, leaving 4 bases unmatched. The CDR3 is 15 amino acids. Germline V gene data show CDR1 as MNHEY and CDR2 as SMNVEV (reference sequence). The CDR3 nucleotides are TGTGCCAGCAGTTCCCCACTAGCGGGAGCCTACGAGCAGTACTTC. The encoded protein is CASSSPLAGAYEQYF.

This clonotype was recorded a few times. The rearrangement links TRBV7-2 to TRBJ2-1, with 15 bases lining up with TRBD2. Germline V lookup: CDR1 SGHTA, CDR2 FQGNSA. Unmatched junction bases numbered 8, after V lost 7 bases and J lost 4 bases. The CDR3 covers 17 residues. The CDR3 DNA reads as TGTGCCAGCACTTCAGGACTAGCGGGAGGGGGGTACAATGAGCAGTTCTTC. Translation: CASTSGLAGGGYNEQFF.

This clonotype has more than one count but fewer than ten. V usage is TRBV4-2 and J usage is TRBJ2-3; D gene uncertain. The CDR3 consists of 15 residues. Trimming removed 1 base at V and 4 bases at J, with 12 bases between. Per the germline V gene, CDR1 is LGHNA and CDR2 is YNFKEQ. In DNA form, the CDR3 reads TGTGCCAGCAGCCAAGGGATCTTCTTGTCAGATACGCAGTATTTT. It specifies CASSQGIFLSDTQYF.

V and J are TRBV7-9 and TRBJ2-4, with a tentative D call TRBD1 (5 bases). V lost 1 base to trimming and J lost 1 base, with 11 bases between them. The CDR3 totals 16 residues. Germline V gives CDR1 SEHNR, CDR2 FQNEAQ (reference sequence). The DNA of the CDR3 is TGTGCCAGCAGCTTAGGTGGCTCAGGGGCCAAAAACATTCAGTACTTC. Residues: CASSLGGSGAKNIQYF.

In its sample, this clonotype was seen many times. V and J are TRBV7-3 and TRBJ1-2, with 8 bases that match TRBD1. The V gene end was trimmed by 5 bases and the J gene end by 10 bases; junction bases not matched to a gene: 9. This CDR3 is 13 amino acids long. CDR1 is SGHTA and CDR2 is FQGTGA in the germline V gene. The chain's CDR3 is CASSLGQAIDYTF. CDR3 nucleotide sequence: TGTGCCAGCAGCCTGGGACAGGCTATCGACTACACCTTC.

This clonotype appeared many times. J is TRBJ1-2 and V is TRBV7-2; the D gene is possibly TRBD1 (6 bases). Between the trimmed V and J ends, which lost 4 bases and 0 bases, there was a span of 12 bases. The V gene's germline CDR1 is SGHTA and CDR2 FQGNSA. There are 15 residues in the CDR3. The CDR3: CASSSRQEPNYGYTF. CDR3 nucleotide sequence: TGTGCCAGCAGCTCAAGACAGGAACCTAACTATGGCTACACCTTC.

There are a few counts of this clonotype. J is TRBJ2-6 and V is TRBV29-1; a weak D match, TRBD1 (5 bases). CDR1 and CDR2 from the germline V gene are SQVTM and ANQGSEA. V was cut by 5 bases and J by 0 bases, with 14 bases left in between. This CDR3 is built from 16 residues. CDR3: CSVTQGLGSGANVLTF. Written as DNA, the CDR3 is TGCAGCGTTACTCAGGGATTGGGCTCTGGGGCCAACGTCCTGACTTTC.

This clonotype appeared a few times. The V call is TRBV7-9, the J call TRBJ2-3; D remains unclear. This CDR3 contains 17 residues. Trimming left V 5 bases short and J 1 base short, with 19 bases between. Germline V CDR1 and CDR2: SEHNR, FQNEAQ (reference sequence). CDR3 bases: TGTGCCAGCAGCCCTACTGTCCTAGAGGTGGGCACAGATACGCAGTATTTT. Amino acids: CASSPTVLEVGTDTQYF.

This clonotype was seen many times. The genes are TRBV6-5 and TRBJ2-2, with D unresolved. CDR1 and CDR2 from the germline V gene are MNHEY and SVGAGI. The length of the CDR3 is 21 residues. Between the trimmed V and J ends, which lost 6 bases and 2 bases, there was a span of 31 bases. The CDR3 spells CASSPFPPLLGWDSNTGELFF. CDR3 in DNA: TGTGCCAGCAGCCCCTTCCCCCCGCTGCTAGGTTGGGATTCTAACACCGGGGAGCTGTTTTTT.

This clonotype appeared many times. The chain carries TRBV7-9 and TRBJ1-1; 7 nucleotides match TRBD1. The CDR3 has 15 amino acids. V lost 0 bases to trimming and J lost 1 base; unmatched junction nucleotides: 2. CDR1 is SEHNR, CDR2 FQNEAQ, per germline (reference sequence). This CDR3 reads CASSLASGGNTEAFF. The CDR3 region has the DNA TGTGCCAGCAGCTTAGCTTCAGGGGGGAACACTGAAGCTTTCTTT.

The table lists this clonotype with many counts. The gene calls are TRBV20-1 and TRBJ2-3, with 13 bases lining up with TRBD2. With 3 bases clipped from V and 7 bases from J, the junction kept 13 bases outside the gene matches. The germline gives CDR1 DFQATT, CDR2 SNEGSKA (reference sequence). CDR3 length: 17 residues. CDR3 nucleotide sequence: TGCAGTGCTAGCCTCTTAGGACTAGCGGGAGATTTGTATACGCAGTATTTT. Residues: CSASLLGLAGDLYTQYF.

This clonotype has a count of ten or more. V and J are TRBV7-9 and TRBJ2-7; D possibly uses TRBD1 or TRBD2 (6 bases each). The ends were cut back, 2 bases at V and 2 bases at J, with 13 bases in the middle. The CDR3 is 15 amino acids. Germline loops: CDR1 SEHNR, CDR2 FQNEAQ (reference sequence). The chain's CDR3 is CASSLQDGGAYEQYF. The DNA of the CDR3 is TGTGCCAGCAGCTTACAGGACGGGGGCGCCTACGAGCAGTACTTC. Full variable domain (remainder filled in from reference TRBV7-9 and TRBJ2-7): DTGVSQNPRHKITKRGQNVTFRCDPISEHNRLYWYRQTLGQGPEFLTYFQNEAQLEKSRLLSDRFSAERPKGSFSTLEIQRTEQGDSAMYLCASSLQDGGAYEQYFGPGTRLTVT.

The chain employs TRBV28 and TRBJ1-5; a weak D match, TRBD1 (6 bases). V was clipped by 8 bases and J by 6 bases, with 11 bases between them. CDR1 MDHEN and CDR2 SYDVKM come from the germline V gene. The CDR3 runs to 12 residues. CDR3 sequence reads: CASWGAGQPQHF. DNA for the CDR3: TGTGCCAGCTGGGGGGCGGGTCAGCCCCAGCATTTT.

This clonotype has at least ten counts. The chain is built from TRBV4-3 and TRBJ2-1; tentative D call: TRBD2 (7 bases). Trimming removed 5 bases from V and 10 bases from J, with 12 bases in between. Per the germline V gene, CDR1 is LGHNA and CDR2 is YSLEER. This CDR3 contains 12 residues. The CDR3 region is CASSVQGGEQFF. The DNA for the CDR3 is TGCGCCAGCAGCGTACAGGGAGGGGAGCAGTTCTTC.

In its sample, this clonotype was seen many times. The rearrangement links TRBV28 to TRBJ1-1, with D uncertain. With 3 bases removed from V and 0 bases from J, the gap between germline ends came to 8 bases. Germline CDR1 reads MDHEN; CDR2 reads SYDVKM. This CDR3 comprises 14 residues. The CDR3 reads CASSFPGMNTEAFF. CDR3 DNA: TGTGCCAGCAGTTTTCCAGGCATGAACACTGAAGCTTTCTTT.

The chain carries TRBV14 and TRBJ2-7; 11 nucleotides align to TRBD2. This CDR3 contains 15 residues. Germline lookup yields CDR1 SGHDN and CDR2 FVKESK. J lost 6 bases, V lost 4 bases, and 8 bases had no gene match. The chain's CDR3 is CASSLTLAGAGEQYF. The DNA of the CDR3 is TGTGCCAGCAGCCTAACACTAGCGGGAGCGGGCGAGCAGTACTTC.

The chain joins TRBV6-2 or TRBV6-3 to TRBJ2-3; D is unresolved. The germline gives CDR1 MNHEY, CDR2 SVGEGT. V was pared by 6 bases and J by 1 base, with 17 bases between. The CDR3 has 16 residues. This CDR3 is CASSPLRVWGTDTQYF. CDR3 nucleotides: TGTGCCAGCAGCCCCCTTCGGGTTTGGGGCACAGATACGCAGTATTTT.

This clonotype appeared a few times. DNA of the CDR3: TGTGCCAGCAGCGTAGCTACGGGACCGAATGAGCAGTTCTTC. It encodes CASSVATGPNEQFF. The chain carries TRBV9 and TRBJ2-1; possibly TRBD1 or TRBD2 for D (5 bases each). Germline V CDR1 and CDR2: SGDLS, YYNGEE. Deletions cut 0 bases from V and 7 bases from J, with 11 bases between. The CDR3 sequence is 14 residues long.